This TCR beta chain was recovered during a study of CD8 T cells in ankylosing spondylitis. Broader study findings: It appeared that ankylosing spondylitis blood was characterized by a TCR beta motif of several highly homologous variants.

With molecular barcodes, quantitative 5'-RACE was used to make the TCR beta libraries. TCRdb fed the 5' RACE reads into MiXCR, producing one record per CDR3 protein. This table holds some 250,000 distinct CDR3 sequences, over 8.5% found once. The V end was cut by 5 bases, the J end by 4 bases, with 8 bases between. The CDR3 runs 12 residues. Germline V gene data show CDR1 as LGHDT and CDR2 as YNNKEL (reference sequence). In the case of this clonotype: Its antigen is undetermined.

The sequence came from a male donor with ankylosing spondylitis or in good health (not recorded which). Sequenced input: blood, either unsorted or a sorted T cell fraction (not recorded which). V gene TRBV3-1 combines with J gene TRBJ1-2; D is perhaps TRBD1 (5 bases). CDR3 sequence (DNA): TGTGCCAGCAGCGGCAGGGCCTATGGCTACACCTTC. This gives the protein CASSGRAYGYTF.